Listed below are T cell receptor beta chains from one sample, sequenced in a study of blood T cell repertoires in COVID-19. TCRdb keeps only in-frame clones here, not all; method: immunoSEQ multiplex PCR. The profile shows approximately 260,000 clones, roughly 86% of them singletons. The sequenced material came from PBMCs or T cells enriched from blood (not recorded which). These receptors came from a woman aged 40 to 50 with acute COVID-19. CDR3s include the opening cysteine and the closing phenylalanine or tryptophan. The D gene is left open where the match is weak. Clone size is given for some rows only: seen once, a few or many times, or a class if the clone is expanded.

>-|TRBD2|TRBJ2-7|16|TRBV4-1
CASSHTGTSVSQEQYF
TGCGCCAGCAGCCACACCGGGACTAGCGTGAGCCAGGAGCAGTACTTC
>-|TRBD1|TRBJ2-1|14|TRBV19
CASSRDSAYNEQFF
TGTGCCAGTAGTCGGGACAGTGCTTACAATGAGCAGTTCTTC
>-|TRBD2|TRBJ2-1|19|TRBV4-1
CASSQDWTSGPLVQNEQFF
TGCGCCAGCAGCCAAGATTGGACTAGCGGACCCTTAGTACAGAATGAGCAGTTCTTC
>-|-|TRBJ2-1|12|TRBV7-9
CATSRDRNEQFF
TGTGCCACCTCCCGGGATCGCAATGAGCAGTTCTTC
>-|-|TRBJ1-4|18|TRBV18
CASSPPWSKHATNEKLFF
TGTGCCAGCTCACCACCTTGGAGCAAGCATGCAACTAATGAAAAACTGTTTTTT
>-|-|TRBJ2-5|15|TRBV11-2
CASSSLSGMGETQYF
TGTGCCAGCAGTTCACTGTCAGGGATGGGAGAGACCCAGTACTTC
>-|TRBD1|TRBJ2-1|15|TRBV4-1
CASSFPGQENNEQFF
TGCGCCAGCAGCTTCCCGGGACAGGAGAACAATGAGCAGTTCTTC
>-|TRBD1|TRBJ1-6|15|TRBV5-1
CASSKQGADNSPLHF
TGCGCCAGCAGCAAACAGGGGGCGGATAATTCACCCCTCCACTTT
>-|TRBD2|TRBJ2-7|15|TRBV5-4
CASSLGGRGKYEQYF
TGTGCCAGCAGCTTGGGCGGGAGGGGGAAATACGAGCAGTACTTC
>-|TRBD1|TRBJ1-1|15|TRBV19
CASSTGRGRNTEAFF
TGTGCCAGTAGCACCGGCAGGGGGCGAAACACTGAAGCTTTCTTT
>-|-|TRBJ1-2|11|TRBV29-1
CSVTTNYGYTF
TGCAGCGTAACAACGAACTATGGCTACACCTTC
>-|TRBD1|TRBJ2-1|17|TRBV24-1
CATSDSTGTGIYNEQFF
TGTGCCACCAGTGATTCGACCGGGACAGGGATCTACAATGAGCAGTTCTTC
>-|TRBD2|TRBJ2-1|16|TRBV19
CASSNRGGSSYNEQFF
TGTGCCAGTAGTAATCGCGGCGGGAGCTCCTACAATGAGCAGTTCTTC
>once|TRBD2|TRBJ2-7|15|TRBV5-6
CASSARGLISYEQYF
TGTGCCAGCAGCGCGCGGGGACTAATTTCCTACGAGCAGTACTTC
>-|-|TRBJ2-2|14|TRBV10-1
CASRKTVNTGELFF
TGCGCCAGCAGAAAGACAGTGAACACCGGGGAGCTGTTTTTT